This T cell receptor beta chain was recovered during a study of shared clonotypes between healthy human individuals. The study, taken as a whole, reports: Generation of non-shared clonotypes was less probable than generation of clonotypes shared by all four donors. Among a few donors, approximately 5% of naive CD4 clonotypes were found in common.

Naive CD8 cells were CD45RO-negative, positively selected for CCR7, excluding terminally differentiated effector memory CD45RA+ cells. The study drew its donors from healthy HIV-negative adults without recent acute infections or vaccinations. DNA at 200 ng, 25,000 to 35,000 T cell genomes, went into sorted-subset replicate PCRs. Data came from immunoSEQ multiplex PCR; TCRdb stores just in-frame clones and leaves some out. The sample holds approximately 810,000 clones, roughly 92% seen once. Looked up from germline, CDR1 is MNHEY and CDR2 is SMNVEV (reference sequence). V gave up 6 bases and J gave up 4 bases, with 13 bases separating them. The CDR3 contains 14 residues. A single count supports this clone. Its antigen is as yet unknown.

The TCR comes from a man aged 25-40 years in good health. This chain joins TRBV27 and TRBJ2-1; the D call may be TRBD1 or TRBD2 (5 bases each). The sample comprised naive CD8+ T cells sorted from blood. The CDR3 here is CASRYSGRYNEQFF. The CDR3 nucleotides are TGTGCCAGCAGGTACTCGGGACGTTACAATGAGCAGTTCTTC.